This T cell receptor (beta chain) was recorded in a study of chemoradiotherapy in HPV16-positive cancers. Whole-study context: A couple of HPV16-positive patients' cells yielded candidate HPV-specific clones and common motifs.

The CDR3 is 13 amino acids. CDR1 is MNHEY and CDR2 is SMNVEV in the germline V gene (reference sequence). V lost 2 bases and J lost 3, with 7 bases in between. Method: immunoSEQ multiplex PCR; TCRdb's copy keeps in-frame clones and lacks some. The sample includes fewer than 40,000 clones, more than 65% of them seen just once. Study-wide points: Better recurrence-free survival went with HPV-responsive T-cell expansion in HPV16-positive patients. Candidate HPV-specific clones and E7-related TCR motifs grew in tumor during treatment.

In the case of this clone: Its cognate antigen is unknown.

The sequencing used blood, collected from a patient who underwent chemoradiotherapy. The sequence was collected from a human donor with HPV-associated anogenital cancer. This rearrangement joins TRBV27 to TRBJ1-1; D is unclear. The CDR3 DNA sequence: TGTGCCAGCAGTTTAGAAGGAGACACTGAAGCTTTCTTT. Residues: CASSLEGDTEAFF.